This T cell receptor beta chain was recovered during a study of molecular identifiers for immune sequencing clone quantification listed by TCRdb under 2018. Study-level background: For a replicate experiment, the RNA from either about 20,000 or 100,000 naive CD8 T cells was divided into five aliquots, and four of those aliquots went on to sequencing. CD8 T cells were used in a methods study to benchmark molecular-identifier clustering-based TCR repertoire sequencing (MIDCIRS) and TCR RNA copy counting. Findings and caveats that apply to the study as a whole: Naive libraries contained spiked-in Jurkat TCR RNA (approximately ten copies' worth), which is not part of the donor repertoire. Modeling estimated 2.5 to 3.5 recovered TCR RNA copies per cell, compared with approximately 9.5 by digital PCR, which implies 30% to 35% capture efficiency. Without barcode sub-clustering, chimeric consensus sequences inflated TCR diversity; chimeras reached as high as 47%. Even against a background of 850,000 to 1,000,000 naive CD8 T cells, spiked-in Jurkat TCR RNA amounting to a single cell's worth was reported to be detectable. Highly expanded clone sizes could be underestimated because identical TCR molecules may share a barcode. In CMV-specific effector cells, over 98% of molecules were held by clones above 20 RNA copies, whereas under 1% of molecules were held by such clones in naive cells.

Libraries were made using PCR. The reads were generated on a NextSeq 500. Bulk TCR libraries were generated as previously described, with the TCR primers listed in Table S5 used. The Qiagen AllPrep DNA/RNA kit was used to purify total RNA. Reads from multiple sequencing runs of the same library were pooled before analysis. From the authors' description of their analysis: Reads were retained only if an exact TCR constant sequence was present, and the retained reads were trimmed to 150 nt and grouped according to their 12-nt molecular barcodes. Reads within each barcode group were sub-clustered using a 15% Levenshtein threshold, and quality-weighted consensus sequences were constructed for each RNA molecule. Non-functional sequences were removed, as were lower-count sequences one edit away from another. On the basis of fitting two negative binomial distributions, barcode sub-clusters with fewer than 20% of the maximum read count were discarded. TCRdb cleaned the public reads at Q25 with fastp, built clones with MiXCR and kept in-frame beta chains. A single entry per CDR3 protein holds the most common genes and DNA from its merged rows. TCRdb's processing, not the authors' own work, is the source of the V and J calls. Recorded for this sample are around 320,000 distinct CDR3 sequences; roughly a quarter of them occurred a single time. The ten most abundant clones make up about 0.71% of the sample.

Libraries of naive CD8 T cells were generated from roughly 21,000 to 960,000 sorted cells, with 10%, 30% or 50% of the purified RNA used. Naive CD8 T cells, defined as CD8+CD4-CCR7+CD45RA+, were FACS-sorted into RLT Plus buffer on a BD FACSAria II. To test detection sensitivity, Jurkat RNA equal to ten TCR copies was added to samples of roughly 18,000-1,100,000 naive CD8 T cells. Enrichment of CD8 T cells was done with RosetteSep CD8+ T Cell Enrichment Cocktail plus Ficoll-Paque, and ACK red cell lysis came afterward. About this clonotype itself: The antigen it recognizes is unknown. Base qualities are not provided; no much larger clone lies one nucleotide away.

Via the germline V gene (reference sequence), CDR1 is PRHDT and CDR2 FYEKMQ. A distance of 8 bases separates the germline ends of V and J, which lose 5 bases and 0 bases respectively. From the cysteine up to the phenylalanine, the CDR3 has a length of 15 residues. The kept DNA is CDR3 alone, 45 bases in frame from the first base. Source material: naive CD8+ T cells from blood, with Jurkat cell RNA spiked in. This specimen's cell subset or site label, per the study, means: FACS-sorted CD8+CD4-CCR7+CD45RA+ naive T cells. Recombination linked TRBV13 to TRBJ2-6, with no confident D gene call. This TCR was sampled from a human donor in good health. Some libraries in this study had Jurkat cell RNA spiked in. The CDR3 has the sequence CASSPRTSGANVLTF. The nucleotides are TGTGCCAGCAGCCCCCGGACCTCTGGGGCCAACGTCCTGACTTTC.